A single sample is the source of the 6 T cell receptor beta chains below, sequenced in a study of blood T cell repertoires in COVID-19. Some clones are missing from TCRdb's copy, which holds only in-frame ones; the method was immunoSEQ multiplex PCR. The sample shows 250,000 to 350,000 clones, 70% to 90% of them seen only once. The source material was peripheral blood. The receptor source for this set is a man aged 18 to 30 with active or convalescent COVID-19.

The chain links TRBV6-5 to TRBJ2-3; TRBD1 is a possible D gene (6 bases). Trimming took 7 bases from V and 2 from J, leaving 13 bases between them. Germline V gives CDR1 MNHEY, CDR2 SVGAGI. CDR3 size: 14 residues. The CDR3 DNA sequence: TGTGCCAGCACGACAGGCCTCCACACAGATACGCAGTATTTT. This encodes CASTTGLHTDTQYF.

This clone appeared once. The genes are TRBV14 and TRBJ2-3, with TRBD2 matching 9 bases. V lost 5 bases and J lost 4; bases outside the gene matches: 7. This CDR3 contains 15 residues. In germline, CDR1 is SGHDN, CDR2 FVKESK. DNA of the CDR3: TGTGCCAGCAGCTCTAGCGGGGTCCTCCCAGATACGCAGTATTTT. It yields the protein CASSSSGVLPDTQYF.

This clone was seen just once. V and J are TRBV19 and TRBJ2-5, with D tentatively TRBD2 (6 bases). Germline CDR1 LNHDA, CDR2 SQIVND (reference sequence). The CDR3 length is 14 residues. Trimming shortened V by 3 bases and J by 2 bases, and 10 bases separated the two germline ends. CDR3 DNA: TGTGCCAGTAGTATTTGGGGACTTCAAGAGACCCAGTACTTC. Amino acids: CASSIWGLQETQYF.

This sequence joins TRBV15 and TRBJ1-5, with 10 positions matching TRBD1. The length of the CDR3 is 14 residues. CDR1 and CDR2 (germline): LNHNV, YYDKDF (reference sequence). Trimming took 6 bases from V and 6 from J; bases not matched to a gene: 5. The CDR3 DNA is TGTGCCACCAGTCAGGACAGGGGGATTCAGCCCCAGCATTTT. Translating it yields CATSQDRGIQPQHF.

The chain links TRBV9 to TRBJ2-6, with D possibly being TRBD1 (5 bases). The germline V gene encodes CDR1 SGDLS and CDR2 YYNGEE. The CDR3 spans 16 residues. Between the trimmed V and J ends, which lost 3 bases and 3 bases, there was a span of 13 bases. CDR3 residues: CASSAQGAGGANVLTF. The CDR3 DNA reads as TGTGCCAGCAGCGCCCAGGGTGCTGGTGGGGCCAACGTCCTGACTTTC. Full variable domain (missing parts from reference TRBV9 and TRBJ2-6): DSGVTQTPKHLITATGQRVTLRCSPRSGDLSVYWYQQSLDQGLQFLIQYYNGEERAKGNILERFSAQQFPDLHSELNLSSLELGDSALYFCASSAQGAGGANVLTFGAGSRLTVL.

This clone showed up just a few times. The chain uses TRBV19 and TRBJ1-6, with D perhaps TRBD1 (6 bases). Germline CDR1 LNHDA, CDR2 SQIVND (reference sequence). Deletions cut 7 bases from V and 4 bases from J, with 17 bases between. The CDR3 totals 16 residues. The CDR3 DNA follows: TGTGCCAGTAAAATACAGGGAAACATTTATAATTCACCCCTCCACTTT. Amino acids: CASKIQGNIYNSPLHF.